The 6 T cell receptor beta chains below all came from one sample that was sequenced in a study of blood T cells in healthy people across ages. A sample-barcoded 5' primer and a J-beta primer mix were used in a second PCR of roughly 7 to 12 cycles. TCRdb reprocessed the 5' RACE reads with MiXCR, giving one entry per CDR3 protein. The sample has about 640,000 distinct CDR3 sequences, roughly three fifths seen once; the top ten hold over 30%. The sequencing sample was made of blood. The receptors come from a man between 60 and 75 years old in good health.

V usage is TRBV5-1 and J usage is TRBJ1-1; a weak D match, TRBD1 (6 bases). CDR1 is SGHRS and CDR2 is YFSETQ in the germline V gene. Trimming pared 6 bases from V and 4 bases from J, leaving 16 bases between. The CDR3 runs 14 residues. The CDR3 DNA reads TGCGCCAGCAAGGCCGGGCCGGGGGCCACTGAAGCTTTCTTT. This codes for CASKAGPGATEAFF.

The genes are TRBV7-2 and TRBJ2-1; D not resolved. The DNA matches TRBJ2-7 better at its end, which makes the J call doubtful. This CDR3 has 14 residues. CDR1 and CDR2 from the germline V gene are SGHTA and FQGNSA. CDR3 sequence reads: CASSLGYSYNEQYF. In DNA, the CDR3 is TGTGCCAGCAGCTTAGGGTACTCCTACAATGAGCAGTACTTC.

In this sample, this clonotype turned up a few times. The chain couples TRBV7-9 to TRBJ2-5; maybe TRBD1 (5 bases). Looked up from germline, CDR1 is SEHNR and CDR2 is FQNEAQ (reference sequence). CDR3 length equals 14 residues. The ends were cut back, 4 bases at V and 4 bases at J, with 13 bases in the middle. The CDR3 region is CASSSWGRAETQYF. CDR3 coding DNA: TGTGCCAGCAGCTCCTGGGGCCGCGCAGAGACCCAGTACTTC. The full variable domain, rest sourced from reference TRBV7-9 and TRBJ2-5, is DTGVSQNPRHKITKRGQNVTFRCDPISEHNRLYWYRQTLGQGPEFLTYFQNEAQLEKSRLLSDRFSAERPKGSFSTLEIQRTEQGDSAMYLCASSSWGRAETQYFGPGTRLLVL.

The genes are TRBV9 and TRBJ2-1; 8 bases are a match to TRBD2. The CDR3 runs 15 residues. From germline, CDR1 is SGDLS and CDR2 YYNGEE. V trimming: 0 bases; J trimming: 4 bases; junction bases outside the gene matches: 3. CDR3: CASSVAGGLYNEQFF. For the CDR3, the DNA is TGTGCCAGCAGCGTAGCGGGGGGGCTTTACAATGAGCAGTTCTTC.

The sample holds a few counts of this clonotype. The rearrangement uses TRBV4-2 and TRBJ2-3, with 10 bases identical to TRBD2. V trimming: 4 bases; J trimming: 4 bases; junction bases outside the gene matches: 5. Germline CDR1 reads LGHNA; CDR2 reads YNFKEQ. The CDR3 runs 15 residues. CDR3 coding DNA: TGTGCCAGCAGCCTCCTTAGCGGGGGGCCAGATACGCAGTATTTT. Translation: CASSLLSGGPDTQYF.

The V call is TRBV15, the J call TRBJ2-7; 8 bases line up with TRBD1. The J call may be mistaken, given a closer DNA end match to TRBJ2-5. The CDR3 length is 14 residues. Germline CDR1 and CDR2: LNHNV and YYDKDF (reference sequence). The DNA for the CDR3 is TGTGCCACCAGCAGAGAACAGGGGGAGGAGACCCAGTACTTC. It yields the protein CATSREQGEETQYF.